The 29 T cell receptor beta chains below come from one sample, sequenced in a study of CD8 T cells in Susac syndrome. RNA totalling roughly 0.45 to 1 ug underwent reverse transcription with random hexamers. Using its own MiXCR run on the immunoSEQ multiplex PCR reads, TCRdb lists one record per CDR3 protein. Of about 160,000 distinct CDR3 sequences listed, about 90% are singletons. Sample: CD4+ T cells from PBMCs. The origin of the receptors is a human donor in good health.

CDR3 sequence (DNA): TGTGCCAGCTCACCACCCCGACAGGGTGACAACTATGGCTACACCTTC. Translating gives CASSPPRQGDNYGYTF. This sequence joins TRBV18 and TRBJ1-2; 7 nucleotides agree with TRBD1. Germline-derived CDR1 and CDR2 are KGHSH and LQKENI. This CDR3 has 16 residues. With V trimmed by 0 bases and J by 2 bases, 6 bases remained unmatched.

The chain joins TRBV20-1 to TRBJ2-1, with a weak D call TRBD1 (6 bases). Germline-derived CDR1 and CDR2 are DFQATT and SNEGSKA (reference sequence). The CDR3 spans 13 residues. V lost 4 bases to trimming and J lost 7 bases, with 14 bases between them. The CDR3 reads CSATGLGANEQFF. DNA for the CDR3: TGCAGTGCTACGGGTTTGGGGGCTAATGAGCAGTTCTTC.

The chain uses TRBV6-4 and TRBJ2-1; a possible D gene is TRBD1 (7 bases). This CDR3 region has 14 residues. Germline assignment: CDR1 MRHNA and CDR2 SNTAGT. V lost 0 bases and J lost 10, with 13 bases in between. The CDR3 DNA follows: TGTGCCAGCAGTGACTCTGGAGGGGGCCCAGAGCAGTTCTTC. It codes for CASSDSGGGPEQFF.

The rearrangement joins TRBV5-4 to TRBJ2-5; TRBD2 might be the D (6 bases). V lost 1 base and J lost 4, with 8 bases in between. CDR1 is SGHNT, CDR2 YYREEE, per germline (reference sequence). The CDR3 contains 13 residues. The CDR3 bases are TGTGCCAGCAGCTTGAGACTAGGAGAGACCCAGTACTTC. This sequence encodes CASSLRLGETQYF.

In its sample, this clonotype was seen once. The J gene is TRBJ1-2, the V gene TRBV28; D is undetermined. The germline V gene encodes CDR1 MDHEN and CDR2 SYDVKM. The ends were cut back, 6 bases at V and 8 bases at J, with 16 bases in the middle. This CDR3 spans 13 amino acids. The CDR3 coding sequence is TGTGCCAGCAGGCCTCAGGTCCTTTCGGGCTACACCTTC. Its protein is CASRPQVLSGYTF.

J is TRBJ2-3 and V is TRBV19, with 8 bases lining up with TRBD1. This CDR3 spans 12 amino acids. The germline V gene encodes CDR1 LNHDA and CDR2 SQIVND (reference sequence). V trimming: 11 bases; J trimming: 5 bases; junction bases outside the gene matches: 6. The CDR3 nucleotides read TGTGCCTGTGGACAGGGAGTAGATACGCAGTATTTT. Translating it yields CACGQGVDTQYF.

V is TRBV7-8 and J is TRBJ1-1, with 7 bases fitting TRBD1. J gave up 0 bases and V 5 bases, and 9 bases lay outside the gene matches. From germline, CDR1 is SGHVS and CDR2 FQNEAQ. The CDR3 is made up of 16 amino acids. As DNA, the CDR3 is TGTGCCAGCAGCCGGGCTGGGGACAGAATGAACACTGAAGCTTTCTTT. Translation gives CASSRAGDRMNTEAFF.

The V gene is TRBV3-1, the J gene TRBJ2-3; maybe TRBD2 (7 bases). Trimming left V 1 base short and J 5 bases short, with 19 bases between. The CDR3 extends over 17 amino acids. Per germline, CDR1 LGHDT and CDR2 YNNKEL (reference sequence). In DNA form, the CDR3 reads TGTGCCAGCAGCCAAGTCTGGGGGGGGCTAGCGAGAGATACGCAGTATTTT. Protein product: CASSQVWGGLARDTQYF.

With regard to this clonotype: One junction end does not reproduce the germline sequence, and a read error may be involved. The rearrangement joins TRBV7-9 to TRBJ2-1; TRBD2 might be the D (6 bases). Looked up from germline, CDR1 is SEHNR and CDR2 is FQNEAQ (reference sequence). This CDR3 spans 15 amino acids. The CDR3 DNA is TGTGCCAGCAGCCTAGCGACGACGTTGTACAATGAGCAGTTCTTC. Amino acid sequence: CASSLATTLYNEQFF.

This sequence joins TRBV4-1 and TRBJ2-7; D may correspond to TRBD1 or TRBD2 (6 bases each). The germline gives CDR1 MGHRA, CDR2 YSYEKL. The germline V and J ends were trimmed by 0 bases and 2 bases, with 14 bases remaining between them. The CDR3 has 16 amino acids. The CDR3 is CASSQDLRGQTYEQYF. CDR3 sequence (DNA): TGCGCCAGCAGCCAAGACCTACGGGGGCAGACCTACGAGCAGTACTTC.

The chain combines TRBV12-3 or TRBV12-4 with TRBJ2-5, with 8 bases that match TRBD1. The CDR3 is 13 residues long. V shed 4 bases, J shed 3 bases, and the junction held 1 base outside the gene matches. The CDR3 sequence is CASSSDREETQYF. The DNA for the CDR3 is TGTGCCAGCAGTTCGGACAGGGAAGAGACCCAGTACTTC.

The chain has TRBV30 and TRBJ2-1; tentatively, D is TRBD1 (7 bases). The V end lost 3 bases, the J end lost 9 bases, and 9 bases lay between the germline ends. The CDR3 length is 11 residues. CDR1 and CDR2 (germline): GTSNPN, SVGIG (reference sequence). The CDR3 protein is CAWSQGGEQFF. CDR3 DNA sequence: TGTGCCTGGAGCCAGGGGGGTGAGCAGTTCTTC.

The CDR3 nucleotides read TGTGCCAGCAGTTTTTTGTCAGGGGGCGGGGCTTTCTTT. Amino acids: CASSFLSGGGAFF. This rearrangement joins TRBV28 to TRBJ1-1; 8 bases are a match to TRBD1. The CDR3 is made up of 13 amino acids. After removal of 3 bases from V and 11 bases from J, the junction contained 8 bases not matched to a gene. CDR1 is MDHEN, CDR2 SYDVKM, per germline.

The gene calls are TRBV18 and TRBJ1-5; 8 bases align to TRBD1. The CDR3 runs 15 residues. With V trimmed by 2 bases and J by 4 bases, 4 bases remained unmatched. Germline V CDR1 and CDR2: KGHSH, LQKENI. In DNA, the CDR3 is TGTGCCAGCTCACCAGGGACAGGCCGGAATCAGCCCCAGCATTTT. This gives the protein CASSPGTGRNQPQHF.

The chain is built from TRBV2 and TRBJ2-1, with a weak D call TRBD1 (6 bases). The CDR3 is 13 residues long. V was cut by 6 bases and J by 9 bases, with 15 bases left in between. Germline V lookup: CDR1 SNHLY, CDR2 FYNNEI. The CDR3 reads CASRRRTVGEQFF. CDR3 nucleotides: TGTGCCAGCAGAAGGCGGACAGTCGGTGAGCAGTTCTTC.

This clonotype was detected once. This chain uses TRBV6-6 with TRBJ1-4; D is possibly TRBD1 (5 bases). The CDR3 length is 13 residues. Trimming took off 6 bases at V and 8 bases at J, with 13 bases between the two ends. Germline V gives CDR1 MNHNY, CDR2 SVGAGI (reference sequence). CDR3 region: CASRPGHTEKLFF. The CDR3 nucleotides read TGTGCCAGCAGACCCGGACATACGGAAAAACTGTTTTTT.

This chain connects TRBV18 to TRBJ1-5; D uncertain. The CDR3 consists of 14 residues. Trimming removed 2 bases at V and 3 bases at J, with 8 bases between. In germline, CDR1 is KGHSH, CDR2 LQKENI. The CDR3 loop is CASSPGGNNQPQHF. CDR3 DNA sequence: TGTGCCAGCTCACCAGGAGGGAACAATCAGCCCCAGCATTTT.

This chain connects TRBV2 to TRBJ1-1; 9 bases fit TRBD1. Germline-derived CDR1 and CDR2 are SNHLY and FYNNEI. The CDR3 contains 15 residues. V was clipped by 6 bases and J by 1 base; unmatched bases: 6. CDR3 region: CASSLEGQGNTEAFF. CDR3 bases: TGTGCCAGCAGCCTGGAGGGACAGGGGAACACTGAAGCTTTCTTT.

Here the CDR3 reads CASSSPDREQFF. In DNA, the CDR3 is TGTGCCAGCAGCTCCCCGGACAGAGAGCAGTTCTTC. This chain links TRBV5-4 with TRBJ2-1; tentative D call: TRBD1 (6 bases). The V gene's germline CDR1 is SGHNT and CDR2 YYREEE (reference sequence). The CDR3 length is 12 residues. The germline V and J ends were trimmed by 3 bases and 10 bases, with 11 bases remaining between them.

V and J are TRBV12-5 and TRBJ2-7; D gene ambiguous. The CDR3 is 14 residues long. Germline V lookup: CDR1 LGHNT, CDR2 FRNRAP. The ends were cut back, 0 bases at V and 7 bases at J, with 13 bases in the middle. CDR3 residues: CASGLVSRSPEQYF. CDR3 sequence (DNA): TGTGCTAGTGGTTTGGTAAGTCGCAGTCCGGAGCAGTACTTC. The full variable domain, in which reference TRBV12-5 and TRBJ2-7 provide the parts outside the CDR3, is DARVTQTPRHKVTEMGQEVTMRCQPILGHNTVFWYRQTMMQGLELLAYFRNRAPLDDSGMPKDRFSAEMPDATLATLKIQPSEPRDSAVYFCASGLVSRSPEQYFGPGTRLTVT.

This clonotype was seen just once. The chain employs TRBV20-1 and TRBJ1-4, with D possibly matching TRBD1 (5 bases). This CDR3 is built from 13 residues. Trimming took 6 bases from V and 4 from J, leaving 12 bases between them. CDR1 is DFQATT and CDR2 is SNEGSKA in the germline V gene (reference sequence). For the CDR3, the DNA is TGCAGTGCGGAGGGACGACGTAATGAAAAACTGTTTTTT. It yields the protein CSAEGRRNEKLFF.

This sequence joins TRBV18 and TRBJ1-3; D uncertain. Trimming took off 3 bases at V and 0 bases at J, with 9 bases between the two ends. There are 15 residues in the CDR3. Per germline, CDR1 KGHSH and CDR2 LQKENI. CDR3: CASSPDPLSGNTIYF. CDR3 nucleotides: TGTGCCAGCTCACCTGACCCGCTCTCTGGAAACACCATATATTTT.

The genes are TRBV24-1 and TRBJ1-2, with a tentative D call TRBD1 (5 bases). This CDR3 contains 12 residues. Germline V gene data show CDR1 as KGHDR and CDR2 as SFDVKD. V was clipped by 3 bases and J by 6 bases, with 7 bases between them. The CDR3 loop is CATSDETDGYTF. The CDR3 DNA sequence: TGTGCCACCAGTGATGAGACAGATGGCTACACCTTC.

The chain carries TRBV20-1 and TRBJ2-3; the D gene could be TRBD1 or TRBD2 (6 bases each). Deletions cut 5 bases from V and 3 bases from J, with 18 bases between. CDR3 length: 15 residues. CDR1 DFQATT and CDR2 SNEGSKA come from the germline V gene (reference sequence). CDR3: CSAPNVRGVTDTQYF. The CDR3 DNA reads as TGCAGTGCTCCGAATGTGAGGGGGGTTACAGATACGCAGTATTTT.

The V and J genes are TRBV5-1 and TRBJ2-7; TRBD1 might be the D (6 bases). This CDR3 is built from 15 residues. Per the germline V gene, CDR1 is SGHRS and CDR2 is YFSETQ. The V and J ends lost 0 bases and 5 bases respectively, with 15 bases between them. In DNA, the CDR3 is TGCGCCAGCAGCTTGGCGACAGGAGAAGGGGACGAGCAGTACTTC. Protein product: CASSLATGEGDEQYF.

This chain connects TRBV5-1 to TRBJ1-1; the D is unclear. Trimming pared 0 bases from V and 3 bases from J, leaving 9 bases between. Looked up from germline, CDR1 is SGHRS and CDR2 is YFSETQ. The length of the CDR3 is 14 residues. As DNA, the CDR3 is TGCGCCAGCAGCTTGGGTTGGGCGGACACTGAAGCTTTCTTT. Protein product: CASSLGWADTEAFF.

The chain carries TRBV20-1 and TRBJ2-1, with D perhaps TRBD2 (5 bases). V gave up 5 bases and J gave up 3 bases, with 14 bases separating them. Germline V gene lookup returns CDR1 DFQATT and CDR2 SNEGSKA (reference sequence). The CDR3 contains 14 residues. The DNA for the CDR3 is TGCAGTGCTGACTCCCCCGGGAACTACAATGAGCAGTTCTTC. Its translation: CSADSPGNYNEQFF.

The rearrangement uses TRBV11-1 and TRBJ2-4; possibly TRBD2 for D (5 bases). The germline V and J ends were trimmed by 5 bases and 0 bases, with 29 bases remaining between them. The length of the CDR3 is 21 residues. Per germline, CDR1 SGHAT and CDR2 FQDESV (reference sequence). The CDR3 nucleotides are TGTGCCAGCAGCCGAGCGGCAGCTCACCAATCGATTTCACTAGCCAAAAACATTCAGTACTTC. This sequence encodes CASSRAAAHQSISLAKNIQYF.

The chain is built from TRBV7-9 and TRBJ1-4; weak D call: TRBD1 (6 bases). Between the trimmed V and J ends, which lost 1 base and 10 bases, there was a span of 25 bases. The CDR3 has 18 amino acids. Looked up from germline, CDR1 is SEHNR and CDR2 is FQNEAQ (reference sequence). CDR3 loop: CASSLGSGAPGISGKLFF. The CDR3, as DNA: TGTGCCAGCAGCTTAGGATCGGGGGCTCCAGGGATTTCAGGAAAACTGTTTTTT. The whole variable domain, filled in from reference TRBV7-9 and TRBJ1-4, reads DTGVSQNPRHKITKRGQNVTFRCDPISEHNRLYWYRQTLGQGPEFLTYFQNEAQLEKSRLLSDRFSAERPKGSFSTLEIQRTEQGDSAMYLCASSLGSGAPGISGKLFFGSGTQLSVL.